The rows below give T cell receptor beta chains drawn from one sample of a study of identical twins. TCRdb processed the 5' RACE reads anew with MiXCR; each CDR3 protein has one entry. The data show 280,000 or so distinct CDR3 sequences, 8% to 9% seen once. These data were likewise used in another study, on yellow fever vaccine responses in identical twins.

Sequencing input: memory (CD45RO+) T cells sorted from blood. The receptors originated from a woman between 18 and 29 years old in good health. Both conserved end residues are part of each CDR3. D genes are given only for firm matches. For some rows the clone size is stated as once, few or many, or as a class when expanded; others skip it.

D,J,size,V,DNA,CDR3
NA,TRBJ2-6,NA,TRBV10-3,TGTGCCATGAGCGGAGAGGGCTCTGGGGCCAACGTCCTGACTTTC,CAMSGEGSGANVLTF
TRBD2,TRBJ2-7,NA,TRBV9,TGTGCCAGCAGCCCTTCAACGGGACTAGCGGACCCCGAGCAGTACTTC,CASSPSTGLADPEQYF
NA,TRBJ2-5,NA,TRBV12-3/TRBV12-4,TGTGCCAGCAGTTTAAGGGGGGCCGGGAAGACCCAGTACTTC,CASSLRGAGKTQYF
NA,TRBJ2-1,NA,TRBV5-4,TGTGCCAGCAGCTTGGGTTCGGAAAATGAGCAGTTCTTC,CASSLGSENEQFF
TRBD1,TRBJ2-3,many,TRBV20-1,TGCAGTGCTAGAGACCCCGGGACAGGGGATAATACGCAGTATTTT,CSARDPGTGDNTQYF
TRBD1,TRBJ1-4,many,TRBV25-1,TGTGCCAGCAGTGGCACAGGGGGGGAGGAAAAACTGTTTTTT,CASSGTGGEEKLFF
NA,TRBJ1-1,many,TRBV5-1,TGCGCCAGCAGCAAGATTTCACCGAACACTGAAGCTTTCTTT,CASSKISPNTEAFF
NA,TRBJ1-1,few,TRBV20-1,TGCAGTGCTACTAATGCAGTTACGAACACTGAAGCTTTCTTT,CSATNAVTNTEAFF
TRBD2,TRBJ2-2,few,TRBV28,TGTGCCAGCAGTAAAGGACTAGCGGGGGGCCGACCCGGGGAGCTGTTTTTT,CASSKGLAGGRPGELFF
NA,TRBJ2-1,NA,TRBV12-3/TRBV12-4,TGTGCCAGCAGTGCGCCCGACAGGGAGCAGTTCTTC,CASSAPDREQFF
TRBD1,TRBJ1-2,few,TRBV27,TGTGCCAGCAGTCTCAAAGGGGGACAGGGGGTCAGCGGCTACACCTTC,CASSLKGGQGVSGYTF
NA,TRBJ1-2,few,TRBV28,TGTGCCAGCAGTCTCGGACCTACCTATGGCTACACCTTC,CASSLGPTYGYTF
NA,TRBJ2-5,many,TRBV27,TGTGCCAGCAGTTTATCATCCGGGGCTACGCAGACCCAGTACTTC,CASSLSSGATQTQYF